This T cell receptor (beta chain) was sequenced in a study of cytomegalovirus exposure and HLA in healthy donors. Regarding the study as a whole: Analyzed later, association rates of TCRs varied across HLA loci, with DRB1 most and HLA-C fewest. Rare TCR sequences predominated, though certain public TCRs were found in many donors.

This CDR3 is 17 amino acids long. Trimming stripped 0 bases from V and 4 bases from J, with 20 bases between. In germline, CDR1 is SGDLS, CDR2 YYNGEE. With regard to this clone: Its antigen is undetermined.

PCR amplification relied on 60 Vbeta primers (plus 13 Jbeta primers). Here immunoSEQ multiplex PCR was the method, and the copy in TCRdb shows in-frame clones only, minus some. The table has some 220,000 clones, 70% to 80% seen once; the top ten hold 2.5% to 3%. V gene TRBV9 combines with J gene TRBJ2-7; a weak D match, TRBD2 (10 bases). This clonotype originated in a woman aged 55-69 years in good health and CMV-seropositive. The sequenced sample was PBMCs. The CDR3 loop is CASSVERGGTGLYEQYF. DNA for the CDR3: TGTGCCAGCAGCGTAGAGCGGGGGGGGACAGGGTTGTACGAGCAGTACTTC.